Below, 26 T cell receptor beta chains from the same sample are listed, as sequenced in a study of TIL therapy for anti-PD-1-resistant metastatic lung cancer. Time point reported: pre-treatment sample, taken before nivolumab and TIL therapy. Sequencing used immunoSEQ v3. Sequenced by immunoSEQ multiplex PCR; TCRdb stores in-frame clones only, minus some. This table holds 16,000 or so clones, approximately 74% found once. Source: blood, taken at baseline. These receptors were collected from a person between 30 and 80 years old with non-small cell lung cancer.

The chain employs TRBV11-2 and TRBJ1-1, with D perhaps TRBD1 (5 bases). Trimming removed 1 base from V and 4 bases from J, with 16 bases in between. The germline CDR1 and CDR2 sequences are SGHAT and FQNNGV. The CDR3 totals 16 residues. DNA for the CDR3: TGTGCCAGCAGCTTAGTGGCGGGGACGAGAGGCACTGAAGCTTTCTTT. This encodes CASSLVAGTRGTEAFF.

The sample holds a few counts of this clone. This chain uses TRBV7-2 with TRBJ1-1, with no clear D. V was trimmed by 5 bases and J by 10 bases, leaving 17 bases between them. CDR1 and CDR2 (germline): SGHTA, FQGNSA. CDR3 size: 13 residues. The CDR3 DNA is TGTGCCAGCAGCGAACGTGGACGGGAGAGAGCTTTCTTT. Its protein product is CASSERGRERAFF.

This clone was detected a few times. The V gene is TRBV11-3, the J gene TRBJ2-3; 14 positions agree with TRBD2. The CDR3 is 16 amino acids. Germline CDR1 reads SGHNT; CDR2 reads YENEEA. With 5 bases clipped from V and 1 base from J, the junction kept 2 bases outside the gene matches. Written as DNA, the CDR3 is TGTGCCAGCAGCATGGGACTAGCGGGGGGCACAGATACGCAGTATTTT. This translates into CASSMGLAGGTDTQYF.

The chain uses TRBV11-2 and TRBJ1-3; no clear D. Deletions cut 4 bases from V and 0 bases from J, with 7 bases between. This CDR3 contains 14 residues. Germline V gene sequence: CDR1 SGHAT, CDR2 FQNNGV. This chain's CDR3 is CASSSGDSGNTIYF. The CDR3 bases are TGTGCCAGCAGCTCGGGAGACTCTGGAAACACCATATATTTT.

This chain joins TRBV6-5 and TRBJ2-5, with unresolved D. Germline loops: CDR1 MNHEY, CDR2 SVGAGI. V was trimmed by 2 bases and J by 5 bases, leaving 3 bases between them. This CDR3 spans 11 amino acids. In nucleotides, the CDR3 is TGTGCCAGCAGTTACATCGAGACCCAGTACTTC. Translation gives CASSYIETQYF.

As to this clone: The germline gene is not matched at one end of the junction; a read error may be the cause. This chain uses TRBV11-2 with TRBJ2-1; TRBD2 agrees at 16 bases. Germline V gene lookup returns CDR1 SGHAT and CDR2 FQNNGV. The CDR3 has 16 amino acids. CDR3 DNA: TGCGCCAGCAGCCAAGGGACTAGCGGGAGGGCCAATGAGCAGTTCTTC. Translating gives CASSQGTSGRANEQFF.

This clone was seen more than once but under ten times. The V call is TRBV5-1, the J call TRBJ1-2; 10 positions match TRBD1. CDR3 size: 14 residues. Germline assignment: CDR1 SGHRS and CDR2 YFSETQ. Trimming at V came to 3 bases and at J to 8 bases, leaving 7 bases not matched to a gene. The CDR3, as DNA: TGCGCCAGCAGCTACGGGACAGGGGCTCAGGGCTACACCTTC. Encoded protein: CASSYGTGAQGYTF.

The genes are TRBV7-2 and TRBJ2-7; TRBD1 is a possible D gene (6 bases). Trimming pared 1 base from V and 7 bases from J, leaving 14 bases between. This CDR3 has 14 amino acids. The germline V gene has CDR1 SGHTA and CDR2 FQGNSA. The CDR3 nucleotides read TGTGCCAGCAGCTTAGTGGTCAGGGGCGGGGAGCAGTACTTC. Protein sequence: CASSLVVRGGEQYF. The full variable domain, completed using reference TRBV7-2 and TRBJ2-7, is GAGVSQSPSNKVTEKGKDVELRCDPISGHTALYWYRQSLGQGLEFLIYFQGNSAPDKSGLPSDRFSAERTGGSVSTLTIQRTQQEDSAVYLCASSLVVRGGEQYFGPGTRLTVT.

This CDR3 reads CASSRGQSSYNEQFF. CDR3 nucleotide sequence: TGCGCCAGCAGCCGGGGACAGAGCTCCTACAATGAGCAGTTCTTC. The rearrangement uses TRBV5-1 and TRBJ2-1; 7 bases are a match to TRBD1. The CDR3 has 15 amino acids. In germline, CDR1 is SGHRS, CDR2 YFSETQ. V lost 4 bases and J lost 0; bases outside the gene matches: 4.

The chain employs TRBV5-1 and TRBJ2-5, with 9 bases matching TRBD1. Gene TRBJ2-7 matches the end of the DNA better, so the J call may be wrong. Germline V gene data show CDR1 as SGHRS and CDR2 as YFSETQ. The CDR3 totals 13 residues. The CDR3 sequence is CASSLTGGDEQYF. Written as DNA, the CDR3 is TGCGCCAGCAGCTTGACAGGGGGCGACGAGCAGTACTTC.

This chain joins TRBV6-6 and TRBJ2-2, with 9 nucleotides matching TRBD1. Germline CDR1 reads MNHNY; CDR2 reads SVGAGI (reference sequence). The CDR3 runs to 15 residues. With 7 bases clipped from V and 5 bases from J, the junction kept 8 bases outside the gene matches. CDR3 nucleotides: TGTGCCAGCAACCCCACAGGGGGCGCTACCGGGGAGCTGTTTTTT. It codes for CASNPTGGATGELFF.

The rearrangement links TRBV6-5 to TRBJ1-1, with D perhaps matching TRBD1 (6 bases). Trimming removed 7 bases from V and 4 bases from J, with 13 bases in between. This CDR3 spans 13 amino acids. CDR1 is MNHEY and CDR2 is SVGAGI in the germline V gene. The CDR3 is CASINREGTEAFF. CDR3 bases: TGTGCCAGCATAAACAGGGAGGGCACTGAAGCTTTCTTT.

This chain connects TRBV10-3 to TRBJ1-2; D is ambiguous. The CDR3 is made up of 11 amino acids. Germline assignment: CDR1 ENHRY and CDR2 SYGVKD. The V and J ends lost 0 bases and 8 bases respectively, with 4 bases between them. Here the CDR3 reads CAISESRGYTF. The CDR3, as DNA: TGTGCCATCAGTGAGTCCCGGGGCTACACCTTC.

The chain combines TRBV6-5 with TRBJ2-2, with D tentatively TRBD1 (6 bases). V was trimmed by 7 bases and J by 5 bases, leaving 17 bases between them. Looked up from germline, CDR1 is MNHEY and CDR2 is SVGAGI. This CDR3 spans 15 amino acids. CDR3 amino acids: CASMEAGAQTGELFF. The CDR3 DNA reads as TGTGCCAGCATGGAAGCAGGGGCGCAAACCGGGGAGCTGTTTTTT.

This clone was observed a handful of times. The chain joins TRBV11-2 to TRBJ2-3, with D perhaps given as TRBD1 or TRBD2 (5 bases each). Germline CDR1 reads SGHAT; CDR2 reads FQNNGV. CDR3 length: 15 residues. The V and J ends lost 4 bases and 2 bases respectively, with 13 bases between them. CDR3 DNA sequence: TGTGCCAGCAGCTCCACGGGGCGGTTCACAGATACGCAGTATTTT. It encodes CASSSTGRFTDTQYF.

This chain joins TRBV27 and TRBJ2-1, with D maybe TRBD2 (7 bases). V shed 0 bases and J shed 9 bases, with 12 bases lying between them. Germline assignment: CDR1 MNHEY and CDR2 SMNVEV (reference sequence). The CDR3 length is 14 residues. The CDR3 loop is CASSLSGEGGEQFF. In DNA, the CDR3 is TGTGCCAGCAGTTTATCTGGGGAGGGGGGTGAGCAGTTCTTC.

The chain couples TRBV7-6 to TRBJ1-1; a weak D match, TRBD1 (6 bases). Between the trimmed V and J ends, which lost 1 base and 1 base, there was a span of 10 bases. Germline V gene sequence: CDR1 SGHVS, CDR2 FNYEAQ. The CDR3 covers 15 residues. This CDR3 is CASSLGGATNTEAFF. DNA of the CDR3: TGTGCCAGCAGCTTAGGGGGGGCGACGAACACTGAAGCTTTCTTT.

J is TRBJ1-1 and V is TRBV27, with TRBD1 as a possible D gene (6 bases). CDR3 length equals 13 residues. Germline V gene data show CDR1 as MNHEY and CDR2 as SMNVEV (reference sequence). The V end lost 4 bases, the J end lost 6 bases, and 12 bases lay between the germline ends. DNA for the CDR3: TGTGCCAGCAGTTCCGGGACAACATCTGAAGCTTTCTTT. Residues: CASSSGTTSEAFF.

J is TRBJ1-6 and V is TRBV5-1; D perhaps matches TRBD1 (5 bases). CDR1 is SGHRS and CDR2 is YFSETQ in the germline V gene. This CDR3 is built from 14 residues. V dropped 3 bases and J dropped 6 bases, with 10 bases sitting between them. The CDR3 sequence: CASSSTVPNSPLHF. The CDR3 DNA reads as TGCGCCAGCAGCTCGACAGTACCTAATTCACCCCTCCACTTT.

This clone occurred once. The chain recombines TRBV18 with TRBJ2-3, with TRBD2 matching 8 bases. J was trimmed by 2 bases and V by 1 base; bases with no gene match: 5. This CDR3 has 16 residues. Per the germline V gene, CDR1 is KGHSH and CDR2 is LQKENI. CDR3 nucleotide sequence: TGTGCCAGCTCACCACTTGCGGGGGGTCCCACAGATACGCAGTATTTT. It translates to CASSPLAGGPTDTQYF.

This clone has a single count. The V call is TRBV9, the J call TRBJ1-6; 12 bases map to TRBD1. After removal of 2 bases from V and 9 bases from J, the junction contained 6 bases not matched to a gene. Germline values: CDR1 SGDLS, CDR2 YYNGEE. The CDR3 loop spans 16 amino acids. CDR3 nucleotide sequence: TGTGCCAGCAGCGTTGGGGGACAGGGGGCTGGTTCACCCCTCCACTTT. Protein sequence: CASSVGGQGAGSPLHF.

V gene TRBV5-1 combines with J gene TRBJ2-1, with 7 bases that match TRBD2. The CDR3 runs to 14 residues. Germline trimming cut 3 bases from V and 6 bases from J; bases unmatched to any gene: 6. Germline-derived CDR1 and CDR2 are SGHRS and YFSETQ. This CDR3 is CASSSGDYLNEQFF. CDR3 coding DNA: TGCGCCAGCAGCTCCGGGGACTACCTCAATGAGCAGTTCTTC. The whole variable domain, filled in from reference TRBV5-1 and TRBJ2-1, reads KAGVTQTPRYLIKTRGQQVTLSCSPISGHRSVSWYQQTPGQGLQFLFEYFSETQRNKGNFPGRFSGRQFSNSRSEMNVSTLELGDSALYLCASSSGDYLNEQFFGPGTRLTVL.

The chain has TRBV20-1 and TRBJ1-6; D possibly corresponds to TRBD1 (5 bases). V was trimmed by 6 bases and J by 14 bases, leaving 14 bases between them. Germline lookup yields CDR1 DFQATT and CDR2 SNEGSKA (reference sequence). CDR3 length: 11 residues. This CDR3 reads CSAETVKTLHF. CDR3 DNA: TGCAGTGCAGAGACAGTTAAGACCCTCCACTTT.

This clone appeared a few times. This CDR3 is CASGEETSPGELFF. CDR3 coding DNA: TGTGCTAGTGGGGAAGAGACTAGTCCCGGGGAGCTGTTTTTT. This chain uses TRBV12-5 with TRBJ2-2, with D perhaps matching TRBD2 (6 bases). Germline CDR1 LGHNT, CDR2 FRNRAP. Trimming shortened V by 6 bases and J by 6 bases, and 14 bases separated the two germline ends. This CDR3 is built from 14 residues.

The rearrangement joins TRBV2 to TRBJ1-5, with a weak D call TRBD1 (5 bases). Germline V lookup: CDR1 SNHLY, CDR2 FYNNEI. The CDR3 spans 16 residues. V lost 1 base and J lost 6, with 16 bases in between. The CDR3 nucleotides read TGTGCCAGCAGTGAAGACGCCGGGGGATCGGGTCAGCCCCAGCATTTT. Its translation: CASSEDAGGSGQPQHF.

The chain employs TRBV4-1 and TRBJ2-2, with 9 bases that match TRBD1. This CDR3 contains 14 residues. Germline assignment: CDR1 MGHRA and CDR2 YSYEKL. The V segment lost 5 bases and the J segment 5 bases; nucleotides outside the gene matches: 3. In DNA form, the CDR3 reads TGCGCCAGCAGCACGACAGGGGGTACCGGGGAGCTGTTTTTT. This gives the protein CASSTTGGTGELFF.